Described below is a single TCR beta chain sequence and its context. Authors' data handling: Amplifying reference gene primers gave estimates of nucleated cell counts. The table came from immunoSEQ multiplex PCR; TCRdb's copy has only in-frame clones and leaves some out. That table furnishes V, J and clone size, whereas the DNA furnished D and trimming. This sample has 20,000 to 25,000 clones, with 65% to 90% found just once. The sample is drawn from a study of blood T cell repertoires in COVID-19. Study as a whole: PBMCs, B-cell-depleted T cells, or T cells were the source of the cDNA or gDNA that made up the material.

CDR1 SEHNR and CDR2 FQNEAQ come from the germline V gene (reference sequence). V was shortened by 1 base and J by 4 bases, with 11 bases between the two germline ends. The CDR3 contains 15 residues. Sequencing was carried out using peripheral blood. The rearrangement joins TRBV7-9 to TRBJ2-1; D is unclear. The source of this sequence is a man aged 65-85 years with acute or convalescent COVID-19. The CDR3 region is CASSLGVPHYNEQFF. CDR3 coding DNA: TGTGCCAGCAGCTTAGGAGTTCCCCATTACAATGAGCAGTTCTTC.